The sequence of this T cell receptor (beta chain) was determined in a study of human T cells and chemical hapten exposure. Whole-study context: Read at 6 days, the patch tests placed 0.01% DPC on the upper back.

This clonotype was recorded many times. Trimming cost V 6 bases and J 0 bases, with 14 bases left between them. The length of the CDR3 is 15 residues. Germline lookup yields CDR1 MGHRA and CDR2 YSYEKL. MiXCR was run by TCRdb on the RACE reads, yielding one entry per CDR3 protein. The repertoire has about 85,000 distinct CDR3 sequences, over 6.5% of them found once; the top ten carry approximately 2.8%. Time point here: pre-sensitization, week 0. Treatment here: therapeutic diphenylcyclopropenone sensitization with weekly scalp DPC. Sample: whole blood, taken in connection with sensitization to the hapten diphenylcyclopropenone (DPC). The origin of this receptor is a man aged 40-55 years with alopecia areata. Some clones in this sample may be carry-over from other donors' samples. The V gene is TRBV4-1, the J gene TRBJ1-1, with D unclear. The CDR3 spells CASRLNPGMNTEAFF. Here the CDR3 DNA reads TGCGCCAGCAGACTAAATCCTGGCATGAACACTGAAGCTTTCTTT.